This T cell receptor beta chain was captured in a study of T cells in Graves' hyperthyroidism and ophthalmopathy. What was amplified from RNA transcripts were TCR beta CDR3 regions. When the TCR CDR3 underwent first-round RT-PCR, the HTBI primer set was used. TCRdb itself ran the multiplex PCR reads through MiXCR, one entry per CDR3 protein. The sample consists of about 580,000 distinct CDR3 sequences, roughly 50% of them appearing once. The CDR3 contains 16 residues. V shed 2 bases, J shed 2 bases, and the junction held 8 bases outside the gene matches. In this sample, this clonotype turned up many times.

Sequencing used peripheral blood or thyroid tissue (not recorded which). The clonotype originates from a young woman with Graves' hyperthyroidism. The chain uses TRBV12-3 or TRBV12-4 and TRBJ2-5; TRBD2 matches at 7 bases. As DNA, the CDR3 is TGTGCCAGCAGTTTATCGACTAGCAGAAATCAAGAGACCCAGTACTTC. Its protein product is CASSLSTSRNQETQYF.